This T cell receptor (beta chain) is from a study of blood T cell repertoires in COVID-19. Sequenced by immunoSEQ multiplex PCR; TCRdb stores in-frame clones only, minus some. The sample has 200,000 or so clones, 85% to 90% seen once; the top ten hold roughly 4.5%. Germline lookup yields CDR1 LNHDA and CDR2 SQIVND (reference sequence). This CDR3 contains 16 residues. Losses at the gene ends were 7 bases for V and 3 bases for J; bases not matched to a gene: 13. The sequence derives from a man aged 45 to 65 with acute or convalescent COVID-19. Sequenced input: peripheral blood. The rearrangement uses TRBV19 and TRBJ1-2; 8 nucleotides line up with TRBD1. CDR3 protein: CASTPPPGQAYYGYTF. As DNA, the CDR3 is TGTGCCAGTACCCCCCCGCCGGGACAGGCCTACTATGGCTACACCTTC. The full variable domain, its missing parts supplied by reference TRBV19 and TRBJ1-2, is DGGITQSPKYLFRKEGQNVTLSCEQNLNHDAMYWYRQDPGQGLRLIYYSQIVNDFQKGDIAEGYSVSREKKESFPLTVTSAQKNPTAFYLCASTPPPGQAYYGYTFGSGTRLTVV.